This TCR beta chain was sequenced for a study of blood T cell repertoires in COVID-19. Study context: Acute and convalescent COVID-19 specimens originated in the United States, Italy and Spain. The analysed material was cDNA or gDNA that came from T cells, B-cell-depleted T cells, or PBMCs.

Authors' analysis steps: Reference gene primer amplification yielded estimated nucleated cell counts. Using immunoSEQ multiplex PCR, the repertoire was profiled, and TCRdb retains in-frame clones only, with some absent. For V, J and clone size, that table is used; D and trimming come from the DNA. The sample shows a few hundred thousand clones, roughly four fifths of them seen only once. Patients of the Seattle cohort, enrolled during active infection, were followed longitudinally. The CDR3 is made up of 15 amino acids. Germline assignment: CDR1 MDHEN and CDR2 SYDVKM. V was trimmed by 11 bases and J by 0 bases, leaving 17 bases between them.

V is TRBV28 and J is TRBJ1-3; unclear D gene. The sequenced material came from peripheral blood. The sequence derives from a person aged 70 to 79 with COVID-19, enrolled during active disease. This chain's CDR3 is CASTGWESSGNTIYF. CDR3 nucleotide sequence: TGTGCCTCCACGGGATGGGAGAGCTCTGGAAACACCATATATTTT.